The 22 T cell receptor beta chains reported below all come from one sample, sequenced in a study of shared T cell receptors in the human thymus. Data came from immunoSEQ multiplex PCR; TCRdb stores just in-frame clones and leaves some out. The sample records 700,000 to 750,000 clones, roughly 88% being singletons. These data also featured in a second study, about human thymus T cells.

Sequenced input: thymocytes. These receptors were taken from a girl under two years old with a congenital heart defect.

In this sample, this clone turned up a few times. The chain carries TRBV6-1 and TRBJ2-7, with D maybe TRBD1 (5 bases). V was pared by 5 bases and J by 6 bases, with 14 bases between. The germline V gene encodes CDR1 MNHNS and CDR2 SASEGT. This CDR3 contains 13 residues. DNA of the CDR3: TGTGCCAGCAGTAGCGCGGACACGATCGAGCAGTACTTC. This sequence encodes CASSSADTIEQYF.

CDR3 sequence (DNA): TGTGCCAGCTCTGTCCCAGGGATCTCCTACGAGCAGTACTTC. Encoded protein: CASSVPGISYEQYF. The chain uses TRBV7-9 and TRBJ2-7, with D possibly TRBD1 on 5 matching bases. Germline values: CDR1 SEHNR, CDR2 FQNEAQ (reference sequence). This CDR3 is built from 14 residues. V gave up 8 bases and J gave up 0 bases, with 14 bases separating them.

The sample holds one count of this clone. J is TRBJ2-5 and V is TRBV6-6; possibly TRBD2 for D (5 bases). The germline V and J ends were trimmed by 6 bases and 5 bases, with 13 bases remaining between them. From germline, CDR1 is MNHNY and CDR2 SVGAGI (reference sequence). CDR3 length equals 13 residues. In DNA, the CDR3 is TGTGCCAGCAGCCCGAGGGCAGTTGAGACCCAGTACTTC. This sequence encodes CASSPRAVETQYF.

This chain uses TRBV18 with TRBJ1-2; TRBD1 agrees at 9 bases. V shed 10 bases, J shed 1 base, and the junction held 25 bases outside the gene matches. CDR1 and CDR2 from the germline V gene are KGHSH and LQKENI. The CDR3 runs 20 residues. CDR3 sequence: CATERTGVPSTPSRNYGYTF. CDR3 bases: TGTGCCACCGAGAGGACAGGGGTCCCCTCCACCCCCTCCCGTAACTATGGCTACACCTTC.

This clone occurred once. V and J are TRBV7-2 and TRBJ2-5, with D possibly TRBD1 on 6 matching bases. The CDR3 is made up of 13 amino acids. The V gene's germline CDR1 is SGHTA and CDR2 FQGNSA. V lost 6 bases and J 7 bases, leaving 15 bases between the germline ends. CDR3: CASRPDSHATQYF. The CDR3 nucleotides read TGTGCCAGCAGGCCGGACAGTCACGCGACCCAGTACTTC.

This clone came up a few times. The chain joins TRBV6-5 to TRBJ1-1; no firm D call. From germline, CDR1 is MNHEY and CDR2 SVGAGI. Trimming shortened V by 2 bases and J by 5 bases, and 15 bases separated the two germline ends. The CDR3 runs to 15 residues. The CDR3 here is CASSYLGRGGTEAFF. The CDR3 DNA sequence: TGTGCCAGCAGTTACCTGGGCCGGGGTGGGACTGAAGCTTTCTTT.

This chain links TRBV14 with TRBJ1-6; no clear D gene. The CDR3 loop spans 24 amino acids. Germline loops: CDR1 SGHDN, CDR2 FVKESK. Trimming stripped 0 bases from V and 0 bases from J, with 30 bases between. CDR3 loop: CASSQDLAPSRSGIPSSYNSPLHF. CDR3 nucleotides: TGTGCCAGCAGCCAAGATTTAGCCCCATCAAGGTCCGGGATTCCCTCCTCCTATAATTCACCCCTCCACTTT.

This clone was detected once. The CDR3 loop is CASNKGLLNGYTF. The CDR3 DNA reads TGTGCCAGCAATAAGGGGTTGTTGAATGGCTACACCTTC. The chain recombines TRBV28 with TRBJ1-2; D perhaps matches TRBD1 (5 bases). The CDR3 is 13 residues long. CDR1 MDHEN and CDR2 SYDVKM come from the germline V gene. V lost 7 bases, J lost 6 bases, and 15 bases lay in between.

This clone occurred a few times. The chain is built from TRBV2 and TRBJ1-2; D is possibly TRBD1 (6 bases). The CDR3 is 18 amino acids. V dropped 2 bases and J dropped 2 bases, with 21 bases sitting between them. CDR1 and CDR2 from the germline V gene are SNHLY and FYNNEI. The CDR3 reads CASSELLYIQGGNYGYTF. In DNA form, the CDR3 reads TGTGCCAGCAGTGAACTACTCTACATACAGGGTGGCAACTATGGCTACACCTTC.

This chain joins TRBV10-2 and TRBJ2-6; the D gene is possibly TRBD1 (6 bases). Germline CDR1 WSHSY, CDR2 SAAADI. This CDR3 contains 18 residues. V gave up 3 bases and J gave up 4 bases, with 19 bases separating them. CDR3 DNA sequence: TGCGCCAGCAGTGAACAGGGACGGGCTTCGGGCGGGGCCAACGTCCTGACTTTC. This translates into CASSEQGRASGGANVLTF.

About this clone: Other DNA variants within this sample encode the same CDR3. The rearrangement links TRBV5-1 to TRBJ1-6, with 9 bases fitting TRBD1. V lost 0 bases, J lost 7 bases, and 2 bases stayed unmatched. The CDR3 sequence is 15 residues long. Per the germline V gene, CDR1 is SGHRS and CDR2 is YFSETQ. In DNA, the CDR3 is TGCGCCAGCAGCTTGGGGACAGGGGAAAATTCACCCCTCCACTTT. Translation gives CASSLGTGENSPLHF.

The J gene is TRBJ1-4, the V gene TRBV15; 8 bases map to TRBD1. Germline CDR1 reads LNHNV; CDR2 reads YYDKDF (reference sequence). V shed 4 bases, J shed 7 bases, and the junction held 5 bases outside the gene matches. The CDR3 covers 14 residues. The CDR3 reads CATSKQQGGEKLFF. The CDR3 nucleotides are TGTGCCACCAGCAAACAACAGGGGGGTGAAAAACTGTTTTTT.

The gene calls are TRBV28 and TRBJ1-2, with 7 bases aligning to TRBD1. CDR1 is MDHEN, CDR2 SYDVKM, per germline. This CDR3 comprises 13 residues. Trimming removed 6 bases from V and 4 bases from J; junction bases left unmatched: 5. CDR3 coding DNA: TGTGCCAGCAGACCCGACAGGGTCTATGGCTACACCTTC. Translating it yields CASRPDRVYGYTF.

The chain has TRBV27 and TRBJ2-1; no definite D call. The CDR3 is made up of 12 amino acids. Germline lookup yields CDR1 MNHEY and CDR2 SMNVEV (reference sequence). V lost 8 bases and J lost 9, with 14 bases in between. The CDR3 sequence: CASGERSGEQFF. Written as DNA, the CDR3 is TGTGCCAGCGGAGAAAGGTCCGGTGAGCAGTTCTTC.

The J gene is TRBJ1-5, the V gene TRBV19; 8 bases line up with TRBD1. With 9 bases clipped from V and 2 bases from J, the junction kept 9 bases outside the gene matches. The CDR3 length is 15 residues. Germline CDR1 and CDR2: LNHDA and SQIVND (reference sequence). CDR3 sequence: CARRQGSCGNQPQHF. CDR3 bases: TGTGCCAGAAGACAGGGGAGTTGCGGCAATCAGCCCCAGCATTTT. Full variable domain (remainder filled in from reference TRBV19 and TRBJ1-5): DGGITQSPKYLFRKEGQNVTLSCEQNLNHDAMYWYRQDPGQGLRLIYYSQIVNDFQKGDIAEGYSVSREKKESFPLTVTSAQKNPTAFYLCARRQGSCGNQPQHFGDGTRLSIL.

The rearrangement links TRBV5-1 to TRBJ1-6; 7 nucleotides align to TRBD1. CDR1 and CDR2 from the germline V gene are SGHRS and YFSETQ. This CDR3 is 15 amino acids long. Trimming removed 1 base from V and 9 bases from J; junction bases left unmatched: 7. CDR3: CASSLNQGGVSPLHF. The CDR3 DNA is TGCGCCAGCAGCTTGAATCAGGGGGGCGTTTCACCCCTCCACTTT.

This sequence joins TRBV4-3 and TRBJ1-5; 8 bases are a match to TRBD1. The germline gives CDR1 LGHNA, CDR2 YSLEER. V gave up 1 base and J gave up 3 bases; unmatched junction bases: 5. The CDR3 has 16 amino acids. Here the CDR3 DNA reads TGCGCCAGCAGCCAAGGGCACAGGGGGACCAATCAGCCCCAGCATTTT. This encodes CASSQGHRGTNQPQHF.

This chain connects TRBV28 to TRBJ2-3, with a tentative D call TRBD2 (7 bases). The CDR3 consists of 18 residues. The V end lost 3 bases, the J end lost 2 bases, and 21 bases lay between the germline ends. Per germline, CDR1 MDHEN and CDR2 SYDVKM. CDR3 protein: CASSFALWWGGPTDTQYF. CDR3 nucleotide sequence: TGTGCCAGCAGTTTCGCTCTCTGGTGGGGGGGCCCCACAGATACGCAGTATTTT. Full variable domain (outside the CDR3, taken from reference TRBV28 and TRBJ2-3): DVKVTQSSRYLVKRTGEKVFLECVQDMDHENMFWYRQDPGLGLRLIYFSYDVKMKEKGDIPEGYSVSREKKERFSLILESASTNQTSMYLCASSFALWWGGPTDTQYFGPGTRLTVL.

The chain couples TRBV4-1 to TRBJ1-5; no clear D gene. V was pared by 4 bases and J by 1 base, with 8 bases between. The CDR3 has 14 residues. Germline V lookup: CDR1 MGHRA, CDR2 YSYEKL. The CDR3, as DNA: TGCGCCAGCAGCCCGAGTTACAGCAATCAGCCCCAGCATTTT. Translated: CASSPSYSNQPQHF.

The chain combines TRBV9 with TRBJ1-1; 8 positions agree with TRBD1. The V segment lost 0 bases and the J segment 0 bases; nucleotides outside the gene matches: 7. Germline lookup yields CDR1 SGDLS and CDR2 YYNGEE. This CDR3 spans 17 amino acids. CDR3: CASSVGDRRSMNTEAFF. In DNA form, the CDR3 reads TGTGCCAGCAGCGTAGGGGACAGGAGATCTATGAACACTGAAGCTTTCTTT.

The chain combines TRBV6-5 with TRBJ1-2; D is possibly TRBD1 (6 bases). This CDR3 is built from 15 residues. Germline V gene sequence: CDR1 MNHEY, CDR2 SVGAGI. The germline V and J ends were trimmed by 6 bases and 6 bases, with 20 bases remaining between them. The CDR3 protein is CASSWEPRQADGYTF. For the CDR3, the DNA is TGTGCCAGCAGCTGGGAGCCCCGACAGGCCGATGGCTACACCTTC.

The V call is TRBV7-2, the J call TRBJ1-5; no clear D. Germline V lookup: CDR1 SGHTA, CDR2 FQGNSA. CDR3 length: 17 amino acids. V shed 4 bases and J shed 2 bases, with 18 bases lying between them. CDR3 amino acids: CASSSLQRRFGNQPQHF. CDR3 bases: TGTGCCAGCAGCTCGCTGCAGAGGCGGTTTGGCAATCAGCCCCAGCATTTT.